A single T cell receptor (beta chain) is shown here with its context. The antigen remains unidentified. The data were taken from a study of blood T cells in healthy people across ages. Broader study findings: The percentage of naive T cells correlated strongly with TCR beta diversity.

The second PCR ran roughly 6 to 11 cycles with a sample-barcoded 5' primer and J-beta primers. TCRdb processed the 5' RACE reads anew with MiXCR; each CDR3 protein has one entry. The sample has 1.6 million or so distinct CDR3 sequences; around 36% are singletons. This clonotype was sampled from a woman aged 25 to 39 in good health. The specimen sequenced was blood.

CDR3 protein: CASSRTGGLQPQHF. The CDR3 DNA reads TGTGCCAGCAGCCGGACAGGGGGCCTTCAGCCCCAGCATTTT. The genes are TRBV7-8 and TRBJ1-5; 11 nucleotides agree with TRBD1. J gave up 6 bases and V 5 bases, and 3 bases lay outside the gene matches. Germline-derived CDR1 and CDR2 are SGHVS and FQNEAQ. This CDR3 has 14 residues.